This T cell receptor (beta chain) is drawn from a study of Graves' ophthalmopathy and Graves' hyperthyroidism. This clonotype has at least ten counts. The antigen is not known. The study amplified TCR beta CDR3 regions using RNA transcripts. Following a first-round RT-PCR that used HTBI primers, a second-round multiplex PCR was carried out. TCRdb re-derived calls from the multiplex PCR reads in MiXCR, one entry per CDR3 protein. The sample shows under 350,000 distinct CDR3 sequences, roughly a sixth of them seen only once. Exclusion covered patients with other autoimmune diseases or uncontrolled infections (as well as pregnancy or lactation). Clinical symptoms and serum thyroxine were used for diagnosis; TRAb, thyroid ultrasound and orbital computed tomography were also relied on. Whole-study findings and limits: A classifier, a 13-signature model, separated ophthalmopathy from stable hyperthyroidism with 87.88% sensitivity and around 83% specificity. The model forecast ophthalmopathy progression, reaching 70.59% sensitivity and around 75% specificity.

The germline gives CDR1 SEHNR, CDR2 FQNEAQ (reference sequence). The CDR3 totals 13 residues. Trimming stripped 6 bases from V and 6 bases from J, with 15 bases between. This receptor was identified in an adult man with Graves' ophthalmopathy. Sample: peripheral blood. The rearrangement uses TRBV7-9 and TRBJ2-7; D remains unclear. The CDR3 is CASSSLVRVEQYF. In nucleotides, the CDR3 is TGTGCCAGCAGTTCCTTGGTTAGGGTCGAGCAGTACTTC.